This entry lists 22 T cell receptor beta chains sequenced from one sample in a study of siplizumab effects on memory and regulatory T cells. Method: immunoSEQ multiplex PCR; TCRdb's copy keeps in-frame clones and lacks some. The sample yields some 97,000 clones, 91% seen once. Sequencing input: CD4+ T cells sorted from blood. The source is a human donor in good health. Some clones in this sample may be carry-over from other donors' samples.

The chain employs TRBV21-1 and TRBJ2-2; TRBD2 was called by the table and not checked on the DNA. TRBV21-1 is assigned pseudogene status. There are 20 residues in the CDR3. The CDR3 nucleotides are TGTGCCAGCAGCAAAGTCGCGAGGCTAGCGGGTGAAAGTTGCACCGGGGAGCTGTTTTTT. Translation gives CASSKVARLAGESCTGELFF.

The J gene is TRBJ1-5, the V gene TRBV2, with D unresolved. Trimming took 6 bases from V and 2 from J, leaving 17 bases between them. From germline, CDR1 is SNHLY and CDR2 FYNNEI. This CDR3 is 16 amino acids long. The CDR3: CASRRSIGFGNQPQHF. The CDR3 nucleotides read TGTGCCAGCAGGCGGTCAATCGGTTTTGGCAATCAGCCCCAGCATTTT.

The genes are TRBV5-4 and TRBJ2-7; D is unresolved. CDR3 length equals 14 residues. The germline CDR1 and CDR2 sequences are SGHNT and YYREEE (reference sequence). Deletions cut 1 base from V and 2 bases from J, with 10 bases between. CDR3 nucleotide sequence: TGTGCCAGCAGCTTGATCACCGAGACCTACGAGCAGTACTTC. It specifies CASSLITETYEQYF.

J is TRBJ2-2 and V is TRBV6-1; tentatively, D is TRBD2 (7 bases). Germline CDR1 MNHNS, CDR2 SASEGT. Trimming cost V 6 bases and J 5 bases, with 13 bases left between them. This CDR3 comprises 14 residues. The CDR3 loop is CASREGGGTGELFF. CDR3 nucleotides: TGTGCCAGCAGAGAGGGGGGAGGGACCGGGGAGCTGTTTTTT.

The V and J genes are TRBV5-5 and TRBJ1-5, with D unresolved. Germline V gives CDR1 SGHKS, CDR2 YYEKEE (reference sequence). V lost 1 base and J 0 bases, leaving 8 bases between the germline ends. CDR3 length: 15 amino acids. The DNA of the CDR3 is TGTGCCAGCAGCTTGACGGCTGTTAGCAATCAGCCCCAGCATTTT. This encodes CASSLTAVSNQPQHF.

This clone has just a few counts. V gene TRBV7-9 combines with J gene TRBJ2-5; no firm D call. Trimming left V 5 bases short and J 5 bases short, with 18 bases between. CDR3 size: 15 residues. The germline V gene has CDR1 SEHNR and CDR2 FQNEAQ (reference sequence). Here the CDR3 reads CASSPKERLGETQYF. The CDR3 coding sequence is TGTGCCAGCAGCCCTAAAGAGAGACTCGGGGAGACCCAGTACTTC.

The chain has TRBV5-6 and TRBJ2-1, with 8 bases matching TRBD1. After removal of 4 bases from V and 7 bases from J, the junction contained 13 bases not matched to a gene. Germline assignment: CDR1 SGHDT and CDR2 YYEEEE. CDR3 length: 16 residues. The CDR3 nucleotides read TGTGCCAGCAGCAAGGGACAGGTTCTAACATCGAATGAGCAGTTCTTC. Its translation: CASSKGQVLTSNEQFF.

This chain joins TRBV6-1 and TRBJ1-3; D is possibly TRBD1 (6 bases). The CDR3 sequence is 17 residues long. CDR1 is MNHNS, CDR2 SASEGT, per germline. Trimming took 2 bases from V and 4 from J, leaving 18 bases between them. In nucleotides, the CDR3 is TGTGCCAGCAGTGAAAGGGAGAGGGGGGCGCGAGGAAACACCATATATTTT. This sequence encodes CASSERERGARGNTIYF.

This chain connects TRBV4-2 to TRBJ2-2; 7 positions match TRBD2. This CDR3 has 15 amino acids. Germline V gene sequence: CDR1 LGHNA, CDR2 YNFKEQ. Unmatched junction bases numbered 4, after V lost 1 base and J lost 5 bases. The CDR3 DNA is TGTGCCAGCAGCCAAGGGGCTAGCGGTACCGGGGAGCTGTTTTTT. Translation: CASSQGASGTGELFF.

The chain recombines TRBV11-2 with TRBJ2-3; 11 bases are a match to TRBD2. The germline V gene has CDR1 SGHAT and CDR2 FQNNGV. The CDR3 extends over 16 amino acids. Germline trimming cut 2 bases from V and 7 bases from J; bases unmatched to any gene: 8. The CDR3 sequence is CASSLNPLAGGNTQYF. The CDR3 DNA sequence: TGTGCCAGCAGCTTAAACCCTCTAGCGGGAGGTAATACGCAGTATTTT. Full variable domain (remainder filled in from reference TRBV11-2 and TRBJ2-3): EAGVAQSPRYKIIEKRQSVAFWCNPISGHATLYWYQQILGQGPKLLIQFQNNGVVDDSQLPKDRFSAERLKGVDSTLKIQPAKLEDSAVYLCASSLNPLAGGNTQYFGPGTRLTVL.

V gene TRBV6-5 combines with J gene TRBJ1-1; D unclear. The V gene lost 2 bases and the J gene lost 9 bases, with 7 bases spanning the gap. CDR1 and CDR2 (germline): MNHEY, SVGAGI. This CDR3 has 11 amino acids. The CDR3 is CASSYGKKAFF. CDR3 nucleotides: TGTGCCAGCAGTTACGGGAAGAAAGCTTTCTTT.

The chain has TRBV5-4 and TRBJ2-1, with no clear D. Looked up from germline, CDR1 is SGHNT and CDR2 is YYREEE (reference sequence). V was cut by 0 bases and J by 7 bases, with 14 bases left in between. This CDR3 is 15 amino acids long. The CDR3 is CASSLDLPPNNEQFF. CDR3 bases: TGTGCCAGCAGCTTGGACCTCCCCCCCAATAATGAGCAGTTCTTC. Drawing the rest from reference TRBV5-4 and TRBJ2-1, the complete variable domain is ETGVTQSPTHLIKTRGQQVTLRCSSQSGHNTVSWYQQALGQGPQFIFQYYREEENGRGNFPPRFSGLQFPNYSSELNVNALELDDSALYLCASSLDLPPNNEQFFGPGTRLTVL.

The CDR3 DNA reads as TGTGCCAGCAGTTTTGCGGGGGGAGGGATCATTCAGTACTTC. Translation: CASSFAGGGIIQYF. The chain is built from TRBV28 and TRBJ2-4; 8 bases are shared with TRBD2. With V trimmed by 3 bases and J by 9 bases, 7 bases remained unmatched. The CDR3 is 14 amino acids. From germline, CDR1 is MDHEN and CDR2 SYDVKM.

In its sample, this clone was seen once. This sequence joins TRBV4-1 and TRBJ2-4, with 12 bases matching TRBD2. CDR3 size: 17 residues. The germline V gene encodes CDR1 MGHRA and CDR2 YSYEKL. V trimming: 4 bases; J trimming: 6 bases; junction bases outside the gene matches: 10. The CDR3 spells CASSPRTSGMGGNIQYF. The CDR3 nucleotides are TGCGCCAGCAGCCCCCGGACTAGCGGGATGGGGGGAAACATTCAGTACTTC.

As to this clone: The missing conserved phenylalanine or tryptophan at the end of this CDR3 makes a read error likely. The limits of the CDR3 on the DNA are not certain, so only TCRdb's listed CDR3 is given. The CDR3: CASSRFTRDTPYL. The J gene is TRBJ1-2, the V gene TRBV4-1; no check of the table's D call, TRBD1, against the DNA was made. The CDR3 is 13 residues long, ends included. The germline CDR1 and CDR2 sequences are MGHRA and YSYEKL.

The chain couples TRBV6-6 to TRBJ1-3; 7 bases match TRBD1. There are 14 residues in the CDR3. J gave up 2 bases and V 2 bases, and 0 bases lay outside the gene matches. CDR1 is MNHNY, CDR2 SVGAGI, per germline (reference sequence). The CDR3 protein is CASSYGTAGNTIYF. CDR3 bases: TGTGCCAGCAGTTACGGGACAGCTGGAAACACCATATATTTT.

The CDR3 reads CASSEQGTDEQYF. CDR3 sequence (DNA): TGTGCCAGCAGTGAACAGGGGACAGATGAGCAGTACTTC. This sequence joins TRBV6-1 and TRBJ2-7; 7 bases are a match to TRBD1. CDR3 length: 13 amino acids. Germline V gene lookup returns CDR1 MNHNS and CDR2 SASEGT. Trimming took 2 bases from V and 7 from J; bases not matched to a gene: 5.

The chain carries TRBV10-3 and TRBJ2-7; D possibly corresponds to TRBD1 (5 bases). This CDR3 spans 14 amino acids. Germline V gene data show CDR1 as ENHRY and CDR2 as SYGVKD. Trimming took 10 bases from V and 2 from J, leaving 18 bases between them. CDR3 residues: CATKKETDTYEQYF. CDR3 coding DNA: TGTGCCACCAAGAAAGAGACAGACACCTACGAGCAGTACTTC.

The chain uses TRBV2 and TRBJ2-7; D is perhaps TRBD2 (6 bases). The ends were cut back, 7 bases at V and 6 bases at J, with 13 bases in the middle. CDR3 length equals 12 residues. Per the germline V gene, CDR1 is SNHLY and CDR2 is FYNNEI. In nucleotides, the CDR3 is TGTGCCAGCAACGAACTAGCCGGCGAGCAGTACTTC. Translating gives CASNELAGEQYF.

The chain couples TRBV19 to TRBJ2-7; 8 nucleotides line up with TRBD2. The CDR3 sequence is 14 residues long. The J segment lost 7 bases and the V segment lost 5 bases, leaving 10 bases of the junction unmatched. Per the germline V gene, CDR1 is LNHDA and CDR2 is SQIVND (reference sequence). DNA for the CDR3: TGTGCCAGTAGTCCGTGGCGGGGGGCGGAAGAGCAGTACTTC. It yields the protein CASSPWRGAEEQYF.

This chain joins TRBV7-3 and TRBJ2-5; tentative D call: TRBD2 (5 bases). With 4 bases removed from V and 2 bases from J, the gap between germline ends came to 14 bases. This CDR3 has 15 residues. Germline values: CDR1 SGHTA, CDR2 FQGTGA. In nucleotides, the CDR3 is TGTGCCAGCAGCTCCGCCGGGGAGACACAAGAGACCCAGTACTTC. Protein sequence: CASSSAGETQETQYF.

This clone appeared a single time. V and J are TRBV12-5 and TRBJ2-3; D unclear. The ends were cut back, 7 bases at V and 2 bases at J, with 10 bases in the middle. Germline V gives CDR1 LGHNT, CDR2 FRNRAP. The CDR3 sequence is 13 residues long. CDR3 sequence: CASANRLTDTQYF. Written as DNA, the CDR3 is TGTGCTAGTGCAAACAGACTCACAGATACGCAGTATTTT.